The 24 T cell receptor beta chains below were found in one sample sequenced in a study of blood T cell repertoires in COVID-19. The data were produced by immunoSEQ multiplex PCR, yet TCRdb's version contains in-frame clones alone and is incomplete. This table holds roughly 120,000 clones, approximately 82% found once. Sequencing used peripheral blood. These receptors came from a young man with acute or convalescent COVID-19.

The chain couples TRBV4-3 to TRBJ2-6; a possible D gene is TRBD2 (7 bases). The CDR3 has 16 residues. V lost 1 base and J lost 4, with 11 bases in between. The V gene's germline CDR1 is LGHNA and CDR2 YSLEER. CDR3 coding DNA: TGCGCCAGCAGCCAAGGGCGGGGGCCCGGGGCCAACGTCCTGACTTTC. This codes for CASSQGRGPGANVLTF.

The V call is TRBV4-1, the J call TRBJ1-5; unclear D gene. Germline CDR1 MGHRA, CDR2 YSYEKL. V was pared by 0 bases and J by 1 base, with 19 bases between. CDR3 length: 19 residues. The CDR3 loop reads CASSQDPGGNLNSNQPQHF. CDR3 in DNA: TGCGCCAGCAGCCAAGATCCTGGAGGAAATCTAAACAGCAATCAGCCCCAGCATTTT.

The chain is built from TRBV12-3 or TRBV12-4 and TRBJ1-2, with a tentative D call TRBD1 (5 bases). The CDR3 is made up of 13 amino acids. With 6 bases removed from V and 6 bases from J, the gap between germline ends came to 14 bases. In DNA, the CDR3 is TGTGCCAGCAGCCAGTGGACAAGGGATGGCTACACCTTC. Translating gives CASSQWTRDGYTF.

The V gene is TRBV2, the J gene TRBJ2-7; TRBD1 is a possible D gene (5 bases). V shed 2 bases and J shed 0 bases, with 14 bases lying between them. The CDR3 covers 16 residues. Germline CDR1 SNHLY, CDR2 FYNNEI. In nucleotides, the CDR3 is TGTGCCAGCAGTGAAAATTTCTGGCAGGGCTCCTACGAGCAGTACTTC. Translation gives CASSENFWQGSYEQYF.

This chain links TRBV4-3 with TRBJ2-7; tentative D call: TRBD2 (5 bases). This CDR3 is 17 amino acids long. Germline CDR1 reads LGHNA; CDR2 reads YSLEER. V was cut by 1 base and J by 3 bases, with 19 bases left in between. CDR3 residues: CASSQVATIERSYEQYF. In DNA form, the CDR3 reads TGCGCCAGCAGCCAAGTTGCGACTATAGAAAGGAGCTACGAGCAGTACTTC.

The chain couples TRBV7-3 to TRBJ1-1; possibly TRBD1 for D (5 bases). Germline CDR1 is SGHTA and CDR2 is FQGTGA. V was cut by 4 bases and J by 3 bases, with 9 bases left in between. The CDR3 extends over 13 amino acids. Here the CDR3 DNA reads TGTGCCAGCAGCTGGGGGGGATACACTGAAGCTTTCTTT. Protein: CASSWGGYTEAFF. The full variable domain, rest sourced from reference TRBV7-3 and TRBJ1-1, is GAGVSQTPSNKVTEKGKYVELRCDPISGHTALYWYRQSLGQGPEFLIYFQGTGAADDSGLPNDRFFAVRPEGSVSTLKIQRTERGDSAVYLCASSWGGYTEAFFGQGTRLTVV.

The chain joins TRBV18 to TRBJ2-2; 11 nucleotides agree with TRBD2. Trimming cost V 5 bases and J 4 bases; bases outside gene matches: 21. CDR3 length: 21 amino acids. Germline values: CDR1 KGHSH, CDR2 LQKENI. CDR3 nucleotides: TGTGCCAGCTCAAACTCCGCCGGGACTAGCGGAAGTTGGCGAGGCACCGGGGAGCTGTTTTTT. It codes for CASSNSAGTSGSWRGTGELFF.

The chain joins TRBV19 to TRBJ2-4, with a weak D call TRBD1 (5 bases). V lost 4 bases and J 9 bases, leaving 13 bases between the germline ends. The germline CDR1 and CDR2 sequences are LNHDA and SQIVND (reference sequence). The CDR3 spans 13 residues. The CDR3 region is CASSTTDSSIQYF. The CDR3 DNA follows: TGTGCCAGTAGTACCACAGACAGTAGCATTCAGTACTTC.

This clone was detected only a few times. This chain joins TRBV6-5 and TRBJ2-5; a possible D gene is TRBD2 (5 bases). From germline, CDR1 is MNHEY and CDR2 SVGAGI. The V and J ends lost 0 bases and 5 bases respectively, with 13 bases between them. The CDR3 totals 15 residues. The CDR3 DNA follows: TGTGCCAGCAGTTACTCGGGAGTGGGTTGGGAGACCCAGTACTTC. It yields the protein CASSYSGVGWETQYF.

The CDR3 sequence: CASSLTGTGINGYTF. CDR3 coding DNA: TGTGCCAGCAGCTTAACCGGGACAGGGATCAATGGCTACACCTTC. The V gene is TRBV7-3, the J gene TRBJ1-2; 9 positions agree with TRBD1. J was trimmed by 6 bases and V by 0 bases; bases with no gene match: 5. There are 15 residues in the CDR3. CDR1 and CDR2 from the germline V gene are SGHTA and FQGTGA.

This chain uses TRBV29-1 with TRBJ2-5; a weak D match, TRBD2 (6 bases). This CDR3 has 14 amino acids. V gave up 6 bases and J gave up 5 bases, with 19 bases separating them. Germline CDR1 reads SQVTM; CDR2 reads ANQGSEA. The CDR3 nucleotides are TGCAGCGTCGCCGGAGGCGGGACGGGTGAGACCCAGTACTTC. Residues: CSVAGGGTGETQYF.

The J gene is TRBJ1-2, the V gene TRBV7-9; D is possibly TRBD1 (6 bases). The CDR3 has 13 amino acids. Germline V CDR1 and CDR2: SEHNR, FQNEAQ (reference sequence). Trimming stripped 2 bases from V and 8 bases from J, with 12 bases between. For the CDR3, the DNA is TGTGCCAGCAGCTTATTGGACAGAGGAGGCTACACCTTC. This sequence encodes CASSLLDRGGYTF.

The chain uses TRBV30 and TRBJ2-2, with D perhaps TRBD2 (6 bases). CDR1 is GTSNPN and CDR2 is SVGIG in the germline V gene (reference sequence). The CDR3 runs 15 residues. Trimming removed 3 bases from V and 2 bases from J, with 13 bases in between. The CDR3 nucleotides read TGTGCCTGGAGCGGGGGTCGGGGTAACACCGGGGAGCTGTTTTTT. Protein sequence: CAWSGGRGNTGELFF.

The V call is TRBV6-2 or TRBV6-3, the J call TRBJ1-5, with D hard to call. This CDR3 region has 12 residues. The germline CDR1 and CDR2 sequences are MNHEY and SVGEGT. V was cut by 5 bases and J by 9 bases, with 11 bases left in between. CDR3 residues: CASSPEFGPQHF. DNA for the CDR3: TGTGCCAGCAGTCCAGAATTTGGGCCCCAGCATTTT.

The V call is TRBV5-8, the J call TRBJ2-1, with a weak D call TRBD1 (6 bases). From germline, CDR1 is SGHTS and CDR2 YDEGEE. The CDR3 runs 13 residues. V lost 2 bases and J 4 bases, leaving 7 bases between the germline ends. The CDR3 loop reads CASSLTGYNEQFF. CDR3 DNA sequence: TGTGCCAGCAGCTTAACAGGGTACAATGAGCAGTTCTTC.

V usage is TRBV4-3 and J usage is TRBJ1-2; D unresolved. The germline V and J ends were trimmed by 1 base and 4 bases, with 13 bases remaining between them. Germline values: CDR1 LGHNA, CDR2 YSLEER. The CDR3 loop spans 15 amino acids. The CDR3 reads CASSQGSMDFYGYTF. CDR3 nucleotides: TGCGCCAGCAGCCAAGGGAGTATGGATTTCTATGGCTACACCTTC.

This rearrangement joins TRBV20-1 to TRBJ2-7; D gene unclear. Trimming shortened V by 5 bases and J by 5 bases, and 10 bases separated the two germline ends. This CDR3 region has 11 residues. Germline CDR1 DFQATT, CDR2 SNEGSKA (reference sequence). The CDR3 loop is CSASSVDEQYF. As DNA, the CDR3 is TGCAGTGCTTCCTCTGTCGACGAGCAGTACTTC.

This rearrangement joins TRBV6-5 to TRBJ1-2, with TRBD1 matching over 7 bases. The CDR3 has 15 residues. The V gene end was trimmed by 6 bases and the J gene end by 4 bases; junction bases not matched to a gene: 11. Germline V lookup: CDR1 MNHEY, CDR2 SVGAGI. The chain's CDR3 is CASSPDRSSGYGYTF. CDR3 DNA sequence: TGTGCCAGCAGCCCGGACAGGTCGTCTGGCTATGGCTACACCTTC.

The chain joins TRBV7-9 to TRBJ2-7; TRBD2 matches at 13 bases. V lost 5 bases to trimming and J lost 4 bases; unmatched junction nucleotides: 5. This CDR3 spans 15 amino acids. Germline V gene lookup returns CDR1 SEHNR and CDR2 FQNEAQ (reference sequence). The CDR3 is CASSLPTSGGYEQYF. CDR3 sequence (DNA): TGTGCCAGCAGCCTGCCGACTAGCGGGGGGTACGAGCAGTACTTC.

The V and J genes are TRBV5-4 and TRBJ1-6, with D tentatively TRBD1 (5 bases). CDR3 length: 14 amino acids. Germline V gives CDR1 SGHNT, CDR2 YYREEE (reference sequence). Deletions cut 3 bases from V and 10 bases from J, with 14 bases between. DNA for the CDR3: TGTGCCAGCAGCTCTTGGGCAGGGCAATCACCCCTCCACTTT. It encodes CASSSWAGQSPLHF.

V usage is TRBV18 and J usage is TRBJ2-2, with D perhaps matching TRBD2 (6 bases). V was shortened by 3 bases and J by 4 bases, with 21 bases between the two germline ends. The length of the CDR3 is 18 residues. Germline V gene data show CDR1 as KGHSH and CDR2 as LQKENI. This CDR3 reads CASSPLILTGLGTGELFF. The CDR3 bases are TGTGCCAGCTCACCCCTGATTTTGACGGGACTGGGCACCGGGGAGCTGTTTTTT.

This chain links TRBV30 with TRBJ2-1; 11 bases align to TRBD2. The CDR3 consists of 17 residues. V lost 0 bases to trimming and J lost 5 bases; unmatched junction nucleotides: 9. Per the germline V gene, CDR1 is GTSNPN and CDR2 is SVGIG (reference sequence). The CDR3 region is CAWSVRISGRANNEQFF. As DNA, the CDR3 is TGTGCCTGGAGTGTAAGGATTAGCGGGAGGGCTAACAATGAGCAGTTCTTC.

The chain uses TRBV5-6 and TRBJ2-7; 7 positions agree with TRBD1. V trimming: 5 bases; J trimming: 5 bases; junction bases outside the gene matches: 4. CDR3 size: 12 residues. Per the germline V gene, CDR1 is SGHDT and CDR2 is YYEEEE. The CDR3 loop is CASSSGQDEQYV. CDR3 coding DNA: TGTGCCAGCAGTTCCGGACAGGACGAGCAGTACGTC.

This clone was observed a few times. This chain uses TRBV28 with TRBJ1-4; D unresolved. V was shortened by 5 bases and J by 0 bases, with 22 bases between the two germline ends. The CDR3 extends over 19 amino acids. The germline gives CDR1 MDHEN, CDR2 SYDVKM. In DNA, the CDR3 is TGTGCCAGCAGTCGGTGGTATTCGGGTGCCGGCGCAACTAATGAAAAACTGTTTTTT. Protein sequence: CASSRWYSGAGATNEKLFF.